This T cell receptor beta chain was documented in a study of Ad26.COV2.S vaccination and SARS-CoV-2 variants. The protocol was immunoSEQ multiplex PCR, while the TCRdb copy is restricted to in-frame clones and leaves out a portion. The sample shows about 380,000 clones, approximately 83% of them seen only once. Regarding treatment: 15 to 20 received Ad26.COV2.S at low or high dose, single or two shots; about 5 received placebo; per-sample allocation not given. It was on day 63 after the first vaccine or placebo injection that samples were taken. Germline CDR1 is KGHDR and CDR2 is SFDVKD. The CDR3 runs 17 residues. V gave up 2 bases and J gave up 3 bases, with 16 bases separating them.

The receptor comes from a person between 18 and 60 years old who received the Ad26.COV2.S COVID-19 vaccine or a placebo. The chain has TRBV24-1 and TRBJ1-5; TRBD1 is a possible D gene (5 bases). This sample comprised peripheral blood, obtained in a trial of Ad26.COV2.S vaccine versus placebo. The CDR3 DNA sequence: TGTGCCACCAGTGATTGGGGCACCGGAATCGCCAATCAGCCCCAGCATTTT. Translating it yields CATSDWGTGIANQPQHF.